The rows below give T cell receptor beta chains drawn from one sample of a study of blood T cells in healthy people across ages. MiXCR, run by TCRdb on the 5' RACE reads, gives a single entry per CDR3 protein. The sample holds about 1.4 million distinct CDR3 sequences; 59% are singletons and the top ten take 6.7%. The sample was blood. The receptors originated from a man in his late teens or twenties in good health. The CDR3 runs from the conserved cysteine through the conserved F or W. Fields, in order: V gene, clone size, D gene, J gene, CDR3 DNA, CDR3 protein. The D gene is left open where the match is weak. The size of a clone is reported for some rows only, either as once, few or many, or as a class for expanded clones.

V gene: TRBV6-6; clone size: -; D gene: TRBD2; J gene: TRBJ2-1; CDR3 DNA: TGTGCCAGCAGGTATCTAGAGCGGGGCGAGCATGAGCAGTTCTTC; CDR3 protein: CASRYLERGEHEQFF
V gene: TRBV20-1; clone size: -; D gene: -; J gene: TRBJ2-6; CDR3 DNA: TGCAGTGCTAGGGGGAGGGACACATTATTCTCTGGGGCCAACGTCCTGACTTTC; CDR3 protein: CSARGRDTLFSGANVLTF
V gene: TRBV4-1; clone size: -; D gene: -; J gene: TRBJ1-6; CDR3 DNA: TGCGCCAGCAGCTCTAGAGATAATTCACCCCTCCACTTT; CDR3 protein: CASSSRDNSPLHF
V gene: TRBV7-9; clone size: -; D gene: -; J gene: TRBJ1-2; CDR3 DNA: TGTGCCAGCAGCTTACGCCCGGGACAAGGTTTAAACTATGGCTACACCTTC; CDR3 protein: CASSLRPGQGLNYGYTF
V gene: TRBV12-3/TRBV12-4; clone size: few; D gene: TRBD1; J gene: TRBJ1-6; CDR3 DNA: TGTGCCAGCAGTCTTGAGGGACAGGGGGCCGTTGGTTCACCCCTCCACTTT; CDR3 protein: CASSLEGQGAVGSPLHF
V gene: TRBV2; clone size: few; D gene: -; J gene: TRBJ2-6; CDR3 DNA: TGTGCCAGCAAGAGGGGATCTGGGGCCAACGTCCTGACTTTC; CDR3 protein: CASKRGSGANVLTF
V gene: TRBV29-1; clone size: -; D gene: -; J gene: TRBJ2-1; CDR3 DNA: TGCAGCGTTGGTCCTCTAGCAAGCTCCTACAATGAGCAGTTCTTC; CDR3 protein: CSVGPLASSYNEQFF
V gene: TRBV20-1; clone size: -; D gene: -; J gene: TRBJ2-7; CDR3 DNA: TGCAGTGCTAGATACCAGGGTTACGAGCAGTACTTC; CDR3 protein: CSARYQGYEQYF
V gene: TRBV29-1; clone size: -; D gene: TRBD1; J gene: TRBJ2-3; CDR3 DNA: TGCAGCGTCCTCCAGGACAGGACGTATTTT; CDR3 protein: CSVLQDRTYF
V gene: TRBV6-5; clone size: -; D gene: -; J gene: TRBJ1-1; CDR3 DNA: TGTGCCAGCAGATCGCCCGGGGGGGAAACTGAAGCTTTCTTT; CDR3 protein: CASRSPGGETEAFF
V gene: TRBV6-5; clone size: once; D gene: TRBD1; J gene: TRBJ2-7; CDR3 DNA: TGTGCCAGCAGTTTCAACAGGGGAGTCTACGAGCAGTACTTC; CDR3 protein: CASSFNRGVYEQYF
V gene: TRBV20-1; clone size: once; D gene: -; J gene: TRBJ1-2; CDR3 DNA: TGCAGTGCTGCCGAGGTCTATGGCTACACCTTC; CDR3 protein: CSAAEVYGYTF
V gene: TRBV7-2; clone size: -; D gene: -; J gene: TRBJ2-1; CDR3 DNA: TGTGCCAGCAGCTTCCGGGGGGCTGATAATGAGCAGTTCTTC; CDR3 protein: CASSFRGADNEQFF
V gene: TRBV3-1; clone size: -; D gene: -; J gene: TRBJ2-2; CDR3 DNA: TGTGCCAGCAGCCACATAGGACCGAACACCGGGGAGCTGTTTTTT; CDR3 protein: CASSHIGPNTGELFF
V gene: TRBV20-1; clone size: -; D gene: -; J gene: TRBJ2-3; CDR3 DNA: TGCAGTGCTAGAGATTTCGGGGTCACAGATACGCAGTATTTT; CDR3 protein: CSARDFGVTDTQYF
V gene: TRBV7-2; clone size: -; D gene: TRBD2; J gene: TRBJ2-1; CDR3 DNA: TGTGCCAGCAGTTTTACATACGGGGGGGCTTTTCAAAATGAGCAGTTCTTC; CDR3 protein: CASSFTYGGAFQNEQFF
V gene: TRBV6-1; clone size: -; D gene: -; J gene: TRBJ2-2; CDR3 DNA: TGTGCCAGCCGGGACACAGGCGCCGGGGAGCTGTTTTTT; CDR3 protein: CASRDTGAGELFF
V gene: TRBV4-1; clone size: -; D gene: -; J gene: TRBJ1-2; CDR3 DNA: TGCGCCAGCAGCCAAGAGCTGGCGGGGTTCTATGGCTACACCTTC; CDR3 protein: CASSQELAGFYGYTF
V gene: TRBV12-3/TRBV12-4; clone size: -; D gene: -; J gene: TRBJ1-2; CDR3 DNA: TGTGCCAGCACCCGAGGTAGAGCACACTCACTCAACTATGGCTACACCTTC; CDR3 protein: CASTRGRAHSLNYGYTF
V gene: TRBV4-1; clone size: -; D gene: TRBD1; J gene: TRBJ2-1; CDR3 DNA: TGCGCCAGCAGCCAAGGCCTACACGGACAGGGAAAGAATGAGCAGTTCTTC; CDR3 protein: CASSQGLHGQGKNEQFF
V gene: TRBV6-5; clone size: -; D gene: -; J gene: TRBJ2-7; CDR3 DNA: TGTGCCAGCAGTTTCTCAGTAGGAGCTGATGTGGTCTACGAGCAGTACTTC; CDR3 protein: CASSFSVGADVVYEQYF
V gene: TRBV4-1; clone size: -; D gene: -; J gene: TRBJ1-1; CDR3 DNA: TGCGCCAGCAGCCCCATTGTCGGCAGGGACACTGAAGCTTTCTTT; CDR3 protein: CASSPIVGRDTEAFF
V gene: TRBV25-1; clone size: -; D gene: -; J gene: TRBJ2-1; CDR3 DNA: TGTGCCAGCAGTGAAGCCGGGATCCCGGGGGATGAGCAGTTCTTC; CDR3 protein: CASSEAGIPGDEQFF
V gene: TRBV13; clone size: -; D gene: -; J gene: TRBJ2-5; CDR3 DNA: TGTGCCAGCAGCCCCGGAGTGGCGGAAGAAGAGACCCAGTACTTC; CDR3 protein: CASSPGVAEEETQYF
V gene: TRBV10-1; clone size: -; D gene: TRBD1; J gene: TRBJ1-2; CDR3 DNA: TGCGCCAGCAACGCAGGGGGCGACCCCGAGAAACATGGCTACACCTTC; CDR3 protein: CASNAGGDPEKHGYTF
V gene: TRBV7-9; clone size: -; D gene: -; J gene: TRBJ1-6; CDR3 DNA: TGTGCCAGCAGCAATACCCCAATGGGGTCACCCCTCCACTTT; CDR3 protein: CASSNTPMGSPLHF
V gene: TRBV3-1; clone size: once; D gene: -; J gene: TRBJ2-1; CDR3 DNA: TGTGCCAGCAGCCAAGATCCGGGACTCACTAATGAGCAGTTCTTC; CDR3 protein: CASSQDPGLTNEQFF
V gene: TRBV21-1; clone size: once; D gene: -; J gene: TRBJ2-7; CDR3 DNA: TGTGCCAGCAGAGAGGGGGTTATAGCGGGAGTTCGGTCCTACGAGCAGTACTTC; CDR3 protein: CASREGVIAGVRSYEQYF
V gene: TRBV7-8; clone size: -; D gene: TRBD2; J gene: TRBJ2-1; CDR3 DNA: TGTGCCAGCAGCTTAGTTTCAGGGTTACTAGCGGGAGGCCCTTTGAGTTTGGAGCAGTTCTTC; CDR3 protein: CASSLVSGLLAGGPLSLEQFF
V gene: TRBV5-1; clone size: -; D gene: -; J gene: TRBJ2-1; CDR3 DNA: TGCGCCAGCAGCTTGGAAGCGGATGAGCAGTTCTTC; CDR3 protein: CASSLEADEQFF
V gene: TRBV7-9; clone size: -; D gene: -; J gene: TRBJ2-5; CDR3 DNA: TGTGCCAGCAGCTCTAAAACATGGGAGCAGTACTTC; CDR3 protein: CASSSKTWEQYF